A selection of T cell receptor beta chains follows, all from one sample in a study of T-cell reconstitution after alpha-beta-depleted transplantation in children. MiXCR, applied by TCRdb to the PCR reads, yields one record per CDR3 protein. The sample lists fewer than 700,000 distinct CDR3 sequences, 23% seen once, with 14% in the top ten. The source was PBMCs, mostly from graft donor cells, collected 360 days after TCRalphabeta/CD19-depleted stem cell transplant. The receptors derive from a boy in the first two years of life who had a stem cell transplant for acute myeloid leukemia, so the T cells may come from the graft donor. Both conserved end residues are trimmed from each CDR3.

length,V,CDR3
15,TRBV15,ATSRRAMGAGNQPQH
13,TRBV20-1,SASPNTGGAYGYT
11,TRBV24-1,ATSDLEGSEAF
15,TRBV5-5,ASSLASGTGLADTQY
11,TRBV4-3,ASSQEGTPEQY
12,TRBV11-1,ASSLADRSYGYT
9,TRBV20-1,SATQGATAF
10,TRBV10-3,AICGDDYGYT
11,TRBV10-1,ASSVAENQPQH
14,TRBV6-5,ASSPSTDGGGETQY
11,TRBV20-1,SALGLDQETQY
9,TRBV29-1,SVEGSTEAF
12,TRBV20-1,SARPWVPQETQY
13,TRBV12-3/TRBV12-4,ASSSYGTGGNTIY
10,TRBV30,AWRGPYYEQY
13,TRBV20-1,SASLGYQAPYEQY